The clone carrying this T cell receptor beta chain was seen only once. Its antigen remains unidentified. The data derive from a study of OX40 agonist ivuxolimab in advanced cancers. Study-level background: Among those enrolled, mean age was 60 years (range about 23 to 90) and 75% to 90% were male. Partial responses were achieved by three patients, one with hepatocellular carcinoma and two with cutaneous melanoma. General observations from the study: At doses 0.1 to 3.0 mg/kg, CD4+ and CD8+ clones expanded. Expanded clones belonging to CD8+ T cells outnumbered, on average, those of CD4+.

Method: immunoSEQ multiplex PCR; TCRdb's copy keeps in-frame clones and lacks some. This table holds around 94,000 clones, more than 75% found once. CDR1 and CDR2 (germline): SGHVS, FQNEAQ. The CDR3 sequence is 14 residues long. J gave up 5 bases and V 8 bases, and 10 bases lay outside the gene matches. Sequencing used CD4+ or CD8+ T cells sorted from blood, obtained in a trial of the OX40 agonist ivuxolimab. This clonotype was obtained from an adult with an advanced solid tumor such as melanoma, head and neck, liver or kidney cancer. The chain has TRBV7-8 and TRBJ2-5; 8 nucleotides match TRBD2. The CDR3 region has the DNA TGTGCCAGCCGGGGGGGCGAGGAGGTGGAGACCCAGTACTTC. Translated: CASRGGEEVETQYF.